This T cell receptor beta chain was sequenced for a study of blood T cell repertoires in COVID-19. At the level of the study: The samples span acute and convalescent COVID-19 from the United States, Italy and Spain.

In terms of age and location, participants ranged from about 18 to 100 years and lived in under 30 US areas. Per the original data handling: Estimation of nucleated cell counts was performed using reference gene primer amplification. Here immunoSEQ multiplex PCR was the method, and the copy in TCRdb shows in-frame clones only, minus some. V, J and clone size are those of that table, while D and trimming were read from the DNA. Altogether roughly 250,000 clones are present, roughly 88% being singletons, with the ten largest covering 2.5% to 3.5%. The sequenced material came from PBMCs or T cells enriched from blood (not recorded which). This receptor was identified in a woman in her 40s who had been exposed to COVID-19.

The CDR3 DNA reads as TGTGCCAGCTTTGAACAGGGGCCAGTAAACTATGGCTACACCTTC. It encodes CASFEQGPVNYGYTF. The chain employs TRBV25-1 and TRBJ1-2; 7 bases are shared with TRBD1. Germline CDR1 reads MGHDK; CDR2 reads SYGVNS. The CDR3 is 15 amino acids. Trimming removed 8 bases from V and 2 bases from J; junction bases left unmatched: 11.